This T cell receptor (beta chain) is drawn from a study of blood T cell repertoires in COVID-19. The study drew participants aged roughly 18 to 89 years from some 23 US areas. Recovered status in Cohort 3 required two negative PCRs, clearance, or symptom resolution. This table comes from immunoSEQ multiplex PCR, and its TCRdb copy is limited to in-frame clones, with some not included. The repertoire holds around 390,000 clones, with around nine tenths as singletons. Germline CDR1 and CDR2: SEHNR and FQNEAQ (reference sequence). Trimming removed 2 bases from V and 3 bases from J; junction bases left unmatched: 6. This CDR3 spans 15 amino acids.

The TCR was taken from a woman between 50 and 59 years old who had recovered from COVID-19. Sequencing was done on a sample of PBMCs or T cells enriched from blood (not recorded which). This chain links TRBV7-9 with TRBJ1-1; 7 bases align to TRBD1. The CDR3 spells CASSLRTGGDTEAFF. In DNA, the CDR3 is TGTGCCAGCAGCTTAAGGACAGGAGGTGACACTGAAGCTTTCTTT.